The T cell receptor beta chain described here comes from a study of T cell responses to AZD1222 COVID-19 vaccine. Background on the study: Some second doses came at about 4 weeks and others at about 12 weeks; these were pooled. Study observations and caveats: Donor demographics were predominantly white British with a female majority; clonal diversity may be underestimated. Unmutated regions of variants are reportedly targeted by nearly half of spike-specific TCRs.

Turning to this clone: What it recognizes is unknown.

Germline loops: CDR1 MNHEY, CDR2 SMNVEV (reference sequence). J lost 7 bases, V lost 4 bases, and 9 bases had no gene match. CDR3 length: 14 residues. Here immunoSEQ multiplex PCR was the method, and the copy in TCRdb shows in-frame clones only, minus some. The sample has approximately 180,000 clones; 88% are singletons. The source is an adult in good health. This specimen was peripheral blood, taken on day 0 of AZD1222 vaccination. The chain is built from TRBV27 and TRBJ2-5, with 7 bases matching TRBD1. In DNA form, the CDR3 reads TGTGCCAGCAGTTATCTAACAGGGGCAGGGACCCAGTACTTC. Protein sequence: CASSYLTGAGTQYF.